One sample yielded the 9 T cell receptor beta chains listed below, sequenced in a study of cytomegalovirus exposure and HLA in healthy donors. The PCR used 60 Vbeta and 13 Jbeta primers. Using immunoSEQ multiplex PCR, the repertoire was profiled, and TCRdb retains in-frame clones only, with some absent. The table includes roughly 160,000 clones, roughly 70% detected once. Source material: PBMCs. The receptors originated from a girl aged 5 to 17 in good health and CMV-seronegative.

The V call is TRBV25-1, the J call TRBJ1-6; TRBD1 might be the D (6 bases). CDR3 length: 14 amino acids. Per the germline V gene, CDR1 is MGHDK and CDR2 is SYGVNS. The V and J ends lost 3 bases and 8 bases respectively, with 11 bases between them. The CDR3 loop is CASSEGTPYSPLHF. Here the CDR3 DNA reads TGTGCCAGCAGTGAGGGGACACCTTATTCACCCCTCCACTTT.

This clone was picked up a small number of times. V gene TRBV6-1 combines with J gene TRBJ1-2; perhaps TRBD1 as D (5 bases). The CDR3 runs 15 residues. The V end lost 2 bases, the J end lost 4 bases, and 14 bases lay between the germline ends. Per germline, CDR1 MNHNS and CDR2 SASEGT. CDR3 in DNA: TGTGCCAGCAGTGAATCGGGGGGGGTGGGCTATGGCTACACCTTC. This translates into CASSESGGVGYGYTF.

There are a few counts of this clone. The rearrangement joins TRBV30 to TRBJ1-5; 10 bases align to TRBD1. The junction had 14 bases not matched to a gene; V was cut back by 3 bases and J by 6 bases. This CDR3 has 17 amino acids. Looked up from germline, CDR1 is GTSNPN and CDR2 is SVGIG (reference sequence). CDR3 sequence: CAWSRDRGFGFSQPQHF. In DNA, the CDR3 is TGTGCCTGGAGCCGGGACAGGGGTTTTGGTTTTAGTCAGCCCCAGCATTTT. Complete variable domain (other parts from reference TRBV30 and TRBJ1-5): SQTIHQWPATLVQPVGSPLSLECTVEGTSNPNLYWYRQAAGRGLQLLFYSVGIGQISSEVPQNLSASRPQDRQFILSSKKLLLSDSGFYLCAWSRDRGFGFSQPQHFGDGTRLSIL.

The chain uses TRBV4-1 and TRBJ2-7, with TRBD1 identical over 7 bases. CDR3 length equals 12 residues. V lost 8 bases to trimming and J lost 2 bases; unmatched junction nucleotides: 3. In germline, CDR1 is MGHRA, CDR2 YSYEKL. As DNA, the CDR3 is TGCGCCAGCCGGGACAGTGCCTACGAGCAGTACTTC. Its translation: CASRDSAYEQYF.

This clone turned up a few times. The CDR3: CSVNRGVDTGELFF. CDR3 in DNA: TGCAGCGTAAACAGGGGAGTGGACACCGGGGAGCTGTTTTTT. This chain links TRBV29-1 with TRBJ2-2, with 7 nucleotides matching TRBD1. In germline, CDR1 is SQVTM, CDR2 ANQGSEA. The CDR3 runs to 14 residues. V shed 6 bases and J 3 bases; nucleotides not matched to a gene: 7.

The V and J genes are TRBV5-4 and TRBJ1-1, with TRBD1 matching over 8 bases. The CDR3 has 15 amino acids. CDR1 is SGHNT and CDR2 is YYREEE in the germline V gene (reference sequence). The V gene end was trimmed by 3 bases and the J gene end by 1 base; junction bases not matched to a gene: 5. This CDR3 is CASSSGQGRNTEAFF. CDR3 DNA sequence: TGTGCCAGCAGCTCCGGACAGGGTCGGAACACTGAAGCTTTCTTT.

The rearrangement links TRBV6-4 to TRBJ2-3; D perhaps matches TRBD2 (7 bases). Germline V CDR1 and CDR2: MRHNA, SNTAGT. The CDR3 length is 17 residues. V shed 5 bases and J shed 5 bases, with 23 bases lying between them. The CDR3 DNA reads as TGTGCCAGCAGTCCGACTGGGGGGGCAGGTATTTTAGATACGCAGTATTTT. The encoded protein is CASSPTGGAGILDTQYF.

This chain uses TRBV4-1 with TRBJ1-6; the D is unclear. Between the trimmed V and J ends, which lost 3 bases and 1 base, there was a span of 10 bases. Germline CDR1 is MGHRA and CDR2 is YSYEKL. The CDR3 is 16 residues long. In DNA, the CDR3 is TGCGCCAGCAGCCAGGGCCTTAAATCCTATAATTCACCCCTCCACTTT. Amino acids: CASSQGLKSYNSPLHF.

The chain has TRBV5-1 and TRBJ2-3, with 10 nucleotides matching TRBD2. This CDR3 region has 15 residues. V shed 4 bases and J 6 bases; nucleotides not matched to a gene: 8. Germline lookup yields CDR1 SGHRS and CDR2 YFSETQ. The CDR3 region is CASSPERGGRDTQYF. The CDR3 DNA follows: TGCGCCAGCAGCCCAGAGCGGGGGGGCCGCGATACGCAGTATTTT.